This T cell receptor (beta chain) was obtained from a study of blood T cell repertoires in COVID-19. Study-wide context: Nucleic acid was either cDNA or gDNA, and it came from T cells, B-cell-depleted T cells, or PBMCs.

Clones were read by immunoSEQ multiplex PCR, and TCRdb kept only the in-frame ones, dropping some. The sample yields some 300,000 clones, around nine tenths seen once. The CDR3 covers 14 residues. The chain carries TRBV21-1 and TRBJ1-1; whether TRBD1, the table's D call, matches the DNA was not checked. TRBV21-1 is labeled a pseudogene. This clonotype was obtained from a man aged 65 to 85 with acute or convalescent COVID-19. The sequencing sample was made of peripheral blood. The chain's CDR3 is CASSLRGLNTEAFF. The CDR3, as DNA: TGTGCCAGCAGCTTAAGGGGGCTGAACACTGAAGCTTTCTTT.